This T cell receptor (beta chain) came from a study of vaccination and CD4 T cells after COVID-19. Study overall: Once diagnosed, patients had post-COVID samples drawn a median 101 days later (range 35 to 161).

Time point: late sampling 161 to 241 days after vaccination in three convalescent patients. Specified treatment: approximately 9-day PBMC culture with coronavirus spike peptide pools or control peptides (ViraFEST assay). The authors cultured some 1.9 million PBMCs per well with roughly 9.8 IU/ml IL-2 and 10 ug/ml peptide pools. This clonotype has a handful of counts. Its antigen is still unknown. Germline assignment: CDR1 LNHNV and CDR2 YYDKDF (reference sequence). CDR3 size: 15 residues. V lost 0 bases to trimming and J lost 2 bases, with 8 bases between them. Cultured CD4+ T-cell DNA underwent Oncomine TCR Beta short-read sequencing. Each CDR3 protein is one row after TCRdb ran MiXCR on the PCR reads. The profile covers about 21,000 distinct CDR3 sequences, with about half appearing a single time and approximately 13% taken by the ten largest.

Sequencing was performed on CD4+ T cells from blood, cultured in vitro, taken about 7 months after SARS-CoV-2 vaccination. The source is a human donor who had recovered from COVID-19. The rearrangement links TRBV15 to TRBJ2-1; D is unresolved. The DNA of the CDR3 is TGTGCCACCAGCAGAGATGTTGTCCCCTACAATGAGCAGTTCTTC. Its translation: CATSRDVVPYNEQFF.